This T cell receptor beta chain was observed in a study of T-cell reconstitution after alpha-beta-depleted transplantation in children. This clonotype was detected a few times. The germline CDR1 and CDR2 sequences are SGHRS and YFSETQ. The CDR3 consists of 13 residues. V gave up 0 bases and J gave up 6 bases, with 9 bases separating them. Preparation of the TCRbeta library was carried out with unique molecular identifiers. MiXCR, applied by TCRdb to the PCR reads, yields one record per CDR3 protein. This table holds over 550,000 distinct CDR3 sequences, about 10% found once. The sample here was PBMCs from the stem cell graft donor, taken from the stem cell graft. V is TRBV5-1 and J is TRBJ1-1; D is unclear. This receptor was taken from a human donor who donated a stem cell graft to a child with acute myeloid leukemia. CDR3 nucleotide sequence: TGCGCCAGCAGCTTGGGGGGTTTATCTGAAGCTTTCTTT. This encodes CASSLGGLSEAFF.